Listed below are T cell receptor beta chains from one sample, sequenced in a study of cytomegalovirus exposure and HLA in healthy donors. The assay was immunoSEQ multiplex PCR, and TCRdb's table has in-frame clones only and misses some. The data hold around 29,000 clones, with approximately 62% observed a single time. Sequenced material: PBMCs. The receptors originated from a male donor in good health and CMV-seropositive. Each CDR3 is given with its conserved first and last residue. D genes are given only for firm matches. Some rows mark clone size as missing; the rest say once, few, many or name a class of expanded clone.

CDR3 length	V gene	J gene	clone size	D gene	CDR3 protein	CDR3 DNA
17	TRBV9	TRBJ2-5	.	.	CASSVGGGQHSAETQYF	TGTGCCAGCAGCGTAGGAGGAGGGCAGCACTCCGCAGAGACCCAGTACTTC
17	TRBV7-2	TRBJ2-7	once	.	CASSPPRGRISSYEQYF	TGTGCCAGCAGCCCCCCGCGGGGCAGAATAAGCTCCTACGAGCAGTACTTC
16	TRBV6-1	TRBJ2-7	.	TRBD2	CASSGIVGAGGREQYF	TGTGCCAGCAGTGGTATAGTCGGGGCGGGAGGGCGCGAGCAGTACTTC
14	TRBV29-1	TRBJ2-7	.	TRBD2	CSVASSGAWNQQYF	TGCAGCGTTGCATCTAGCGGGGCCTGGAATCAACAGTACTTC
11	TRBV21-1	TRBJ1-2	.	.	CASSQYYGYTF	TGTGCCAGCAGCCAGTACTATGGCTACACCTTC
16	TRBV6-6	TRBJ2-7	.	TRBD2	CASRQGLAGPRYEQYF	TGTGCCAGCAGACAAGGACTAGCGGGCCCTCGGTACGAGCAGTACTTC
15	TRBV6-6	TRBJ2-6	.	.	CASSLDGSGANVLTF	TGTGCCAGCAGTCTAGACGGCTCTGGGGCCAACGTCCTGACTTTC
16	TRBV28	TRBJ1-3	.	TRBD1	CASSLSDRGGGNTIYF	TGTGCCAGCAGTTTGTCCGACAGGGGCGGAGGAAACACCATATATTTT
14	TRBV7-7	TRBJ2-2	.	.	CASSPEQGSGELFF	TGTGCTAGCAGCCCGGAACAGGGATCCGGGGAGCTGTTTTTT
14	TRBV7-6	TRBJ2-5	.	TRBD1	CASSLGPDRETQYF	TGTGCCAGCAGCTTAGGCCCGGACAGGGAGACCCAGTACTTC
16	TRBV2	TRBJ1-4	once	.	CASQGWKGATNEKLFF	TGTGCCAGCCAGGGGTGGAAAGGGGCAACTAATGAAAAACTGTTTTTT
15	TRBV5-4	TRBJ2-7	few	.	CASSLIGTPPYEQYF	TGTGCCAGCAGCTTAATCGGGACTCCACCCTACGAGCAGTACTTC
13	TRBV11-2	TRBJ2-5	.	TRBD1	CASSGDRGVTQYF	TGTGCCAGCAGCGGGGACAGGGGGGTGACCCAGTACTTC
16	TRBV28	TRBJ2-1	.	TRBD2	CASSLIAGGSYNEQFF	TGTGCCAGCAGTTTGATTGCGGGGGGCTCCTACAATGAGCAGTTCTTC
14	TRBV4-1	TRBJ1-1	.	TRBD1	CASSQDEGATEAFF	TGCGCCAGCAGCCAAGACGAGGGGGCCACTGAAGCTTTCTTT
14	TRBV6-5	TRBJ1-4	once	.	CASSQGPTNEKLFF	TGTGCCAGCAGTCAGGGGCCAACTAATGAAAAACTGTTTTTT
14	TRBV7-9	TRBJ2-5	once	.	CASSLQGYQETQYF	TGTGCCAGCAGCTTACAGGGGTACCAAGAGACCCAGTACTTC
13	TRBV19	TRBJ1-1	.	.	CASSRQMNTEAFF	TGTGCCAGTAGCAGACAGATGAACACTGAAGCTTTCTTT
13	TRBV5-4	TRBJ2-1	.	TRBD1	CASSWDSLNEQFF	TGTGCCAGCAGCTGGGACAGCCTCAATGAGCAGTTCTTC
14	TRBV5-1	TRBJ1-2	.	TRBD1	CASSARQGRGGYTF	TGCGCCAGCAGCGCAAGACAGGGGCGGGGTGGCTACACCTTC
13	TRBV25-1	TRBJ1-1	.	.	CASRPTANTEAFF	TGTGCCAGCAGACCCACAGCGAACACTGAAGCTTTCTTT
14	TRBV5-4	TRBJ1-1	.	.	CASSGLSVNTEAFF	TGTGCCAGCAGCGGTTTATCGGTGAACACTGAAGCTTTCTTT
13	TRBV5-1	TRBJ1-2	.	.	CASSEPDTYGYTF	TGCGCCAGCAGCGAACCCGACACCTATGGCTACACCTTC